This is a list of T cell receptor beta chains from one sample in a study of cytomegalovirus exposure and HLA in healthy donors. Using immunoSEQ multiplex PCR, the repertoire was profiled, and TCRdb retains in-frame clones only, with some absent. The sample shows around 210,000 clones, roughly 78% of them seen only once. Sequencing input: PBMCs. These receptors were taken from a boy aged 5-17 years in good health and CMV-seronegative. The CDR3 runs from the conserved cysteine through the conserved F or W. D genes are given only for firm matches. The size field is filled for only some rows; it gives once, few, many or a size class.

size	D	V	J	DNA	CDR3
.	TRBD2	TRBV5-1	TRBJ2-1	TGCGCCAGCACTAGGGGGCGGGGGGGCCTCAATGAGCAGTTCTTC	CASTRGRGGLNEQFF
.	TRBD2	TRBV4-1	TRBJ2-7	TGCGCCAGCAGCCGAATCGTGACTAGCGTTGACTACGAGCAGTACTTC	CASSRIVTSVDYEQYF
.	TRBD1	TRBV7-6	TRBJ1-6	TGTGCCAGCAGCCCGACAGGGGGCTCCTATAATTCACCCCTCCACTTT	CASSPTGGSYNSPLHF
.	TRBD1	TRBV5-4	TRBJ1-2	TGTGCCAGCAACCCCTTAGGACAGGGGGCGGACTATGGCTACACCTTC	CASNPLGQGADYGYTF
.	.	TRBV11-2	TRBJ1-2	TGTGCCAGCAGCTTAGATGAACGGGGACAATACGGCTACACCTTC	CASSLDERGQYGYTF
.	.	TRBV29-1	TRBJ2-5	TGCAGCTCTCGCCGGAGGCTAGCGAAAGGGGAGACCCAGTACTTC	CSSRRRLAKGETQYF
.	.	TRBV28	TRBJ2-7	TGTGCCAGCACCCGGGCGGGCACGCTGACCTACGAGCAGTACTTC	CASTRAGTLTYEQYF
.	TRBD1	TRBV30	TRBJ2-7	TGTGCCTGGACCCCCGACAGGGGTGGACCCTACGAGCAGTACTTC	CAWTPDRGGPYEQYF
few	TRBD2	TRBV9	TRBJ2-7	TGTGCCAGCAGACCTAGCGGGAGCTACGAGCAGTACTTC	CASRPSGSYEQYF
.	TRBD2	TRBV10-1	TRBJ2-3	TGCGCCAGCAGTCGCGGGACTAGCGGGGGAATCCCTAGCACAGATACGCAGTATTTT	CASSRGTSGGIPSTDTQYF
.	.	TRBV4-1	TRBJ1-4	TGCGCCAGCTCGACAGTCTTTAATGAAAAACTGTTTTTT	CASSTVFNEKLFF
.	TRBD1	TRBV6-1	TRBJ1-5	TGTGCCAGCAGAGGGACAGGTGGACTACAGCCCCAGCATTTT	CASRGTGGLQPQHF
.	.	TRBV19	TRBJ2-5	TGTGCCAGTAGTACGGTCTCCCTAGAGACCCAGTACTTC	CASSTVSLETQYF
.	.	TRBV4-2	TRBJ2-7	TGTGCCAGCAGCCAAGATCCCGACAGCTCCTACGAGCAGTACTTC	CASSQDPDSSYEQYF
.	TRBD1	TRBV6-5	TRBJ2-1	TGTGCCAGCAGGTCACAGGGGGCACAGTACAATGAGCAGTTCTTC	CASRSQGAQYNEQFF
few	TRBD1	TRBV4-1	TRBJ1-2	TGCGCCAGCAGCCAAAAAAGCGAACAGGGGGAACCTTTAGGCTACACCTTC	CASSQKSEQGEPLGYTF
.	TRBD1	TRBV7-9	TRBJ1-1	TGTGCCAGCAGCGCCAGCGACAGGGGTGACACTGAAGCTTTCTTT	CASSASDRGDTEAFF
.	.	TRBV5-1	TRBJ2-5	TGCGCCAGCACGGGGTTTAACGGGGGAGTCCAAGAGACCCAGTACTTC	CASTGFNGGVQETQYF
.	TRBD2	TRBV2	TRBJ2-4	TGTGCCAGCAGTGAGACTAGCGGTTTTGACATTCAGTACTTC	CASSETSGFDIQYF
once	.	TRBV6-1	TRBJ1-3	TGTGCCAGCACGGACAGAAACACCATATATTTT	CASTDRNTIYF